Detailed here is one T cell receptor beta chain. Its target antigen remains unknown. No much larger clonotype is one base removed from it; base qualities were not supplied. The CDR3 runs 15 amino acids, cysteine and phenylalanine included. The DNA shown is the 45-base CDR3, in frame from base 1. V loses 4 bases, J loses 1 base, and the germline ends lie 13 bases apart. CDR1 and CDR2 are drawn from the germline V gene (reference sequence): SEHNR, FQNEAQ. The sample originates from a study of CD8+ T cells in alopecia areata (dated by TCRdb to the late 2010s). In terms of the full investigation: Treated patients were enrolled in an open-label pilot trial of oral tofacitinib at 5 to 10 mg twice daily for moderate-to-severe alopecia areata. Patients on tofacitinib were biopsied at baseline and after 4 and 24 weeks of treatment, and several of the patients also had a later scalp biopsy. Patients received tofacitinib for 6 to 18 months and were then followed off drug for 6 months to check for delayed response and recurrence. In treated patients, disease severity was measured using the SALT score, which gives the percentage of scalp surface area affected. TCRbeta CDR3 regions were amplified by immunoSEQ multiplex PCR using 35 Vbeta forward and 13 Jbeta reverse primers. RNA was obtained with the PAXgene miRNA kit for fixed scalp, the miRNeasy kit for PBMCs, and the RNeasy kit for mouse skin. Scalp clonality was compared among normal scalp (n=4), patchy alopecia areata scalp (n=8), and alopecia totalis/universalis scalp (n=8). High-throughput TCRbeta sequencing was used to examine T cell clonal expansion in alopecia areata in both the C3H/HeJ mouse model and human patients. On the human side, TCRbeta sequencing was run on scalp tissue and on sorted CD4+ and CD8+ peripheral blood T cells from healthy controls and from alopecia areata patients with either patchy or totalis/universalis disease. The full study reports these points: TCR sequences shared between patients were less clear than in mice, possibly partly because of HLA diversity in the patient population. Resident alphabeta T cells in normal human skin are also sequenced, complicating scalp TCR repertoire analysis, unlike mouse skin dominated by gammadelta T cells. Because the treated cohort was small and included a single nonresponder, larger studies are needed to assess links between baseline CD8+ expansion and response. Tofacitinib significantly lowered scalp clonality and the number of expanded CD8+ clones among the top 100 scalp clones. Many expanded lesional clones persisted in scalp and blood during tofacitinib treatment, which may partly explain relapse after stopping treatment. Higher clonality and more expanded CD8+ clones were observed in lesional scalp than in normal scalp, particularly in alopecia totalis/universalis, a finding suggestive of antigenic drive.

This specimen's time point label, per the study, means: about 25 weeks on oral tofacitinib. This specimen's treatment or condition label, interpreted: oral pan-JAK inhibitor, 5-10 mg twice daily. From alopecia areata patients, peripheral blood was collected along with lesional scalp punch biopsies. After PBMCs were isolated by density centrifugation and stained for CD3, CD4 and CD8, a FACSAria was used to sort CD4+ and CD8+ T cells. Library preparation was by the immunoSEQ multiplex PCR assay. RNA was extracted from all samples and reverse transcribed into cDNA as template for TCR sequencing. SuperScript III was used to make first-strand cDNA, primed with a 2:1 mix of oligo-dT and random hexamers. A synthetic immune receptor repertoire was used to gauge amplification bias, and whatever bias remained was removed computationally. The paper's processing steps were these. Raw reads were preprocessed for error removal, and CDR3 was defined according to IMGT conventions as running from the conserved cysteine to phenylalanine. Clonality was computed as 1 minus the Shannon entropy, with the entropy normalized by log2 of the number of productive unique TCRs. Scalp TCRbeta sequences were cross-referenced with sorted blood CD4 and CD8 repertoires so that the CD4 or CD8 identity of scalp clones could be inferred. What TCRdb holds here is the immuneACCESS table cut down to in-frame rearrangements. Part of the clones is not present; checked against another copy, under half of the missing clones reflect an unresolved V gene, and the others are unexplained. V and J calls plus clone size are reproduced from that table; the DNA served to infer D and trimming. The sample contains roughly 120,000 clones, approximately 51% of them found a single time. 3% to 4% of the sample comes from the top ten.

The chain is encoded by TRBV7-9 joined to TRBJ1-1; a confident D gene designation cannot be given. The receptor comes from a human donor with alopecia areata. Sequencing was performed on CD4+ T cells sorted from blood, taken at week 24, from a patient treated with tofacitinib. Here the CDR3 is given as CASSSGGRRNTEAFF. The DNA sequence is as follows: TGTGCCAGCAGCTCCGGTGGTAGGAGGAACACTGAAGCTTTCTTT. Reference TRBV7-9 and TRBJ1-1 proteins supply the regions before and after the CDR3; the full variable domain is: DTGVSQNPRHKITKRGQNVTFRCDPISEHNRLYWYRQTLGQGPEFLTYFQNEAQLEKSRLLSDRFSAERPKGSFSTLEIQRTEQGDSAMYLCASSSGGRRNTEAFFGQGTRLTVV.